The 25 T cell receptor beta chains below all came from one sample that was sequenced in a study of T-cell memory formation after mild COVID-19. TCRdb reprocessed the 5' RACE reads with MiXCR, giving one entry per CDR3 protein. The sample yields hundreds of thousands of distinct CDR3 sequences, about 20% seen once. The sequencing sample was made of PBMCs or a T cell subset sorted from them (not recorded which). The receptors stem from a man aged 18 to 30 who had mild COVID-19 (a few samples of this study predate the infection). Cell type and time point are not known.

The chain combines TRBV7-2 with TRBJ2-4, with 8 bases aligning to TRBD2. The V and J ends lost 5 bases and 1 base, in that order; junction bases with no gene match: 7. There are 16 residues in the CDR3. From germline, CDR1 is SGHTA and CDR2 FQGNSA. The CDR3 DNA reads as TGTGCCAGCAGCCCCAGTAGCGGGGCGGCCAAAAACATTCAGTACTTC. As protein: CASSPSSGAAKNIQYF.

J is TRBJ2-3 and V is TRBV20-1; D gene ambiguous. Per germline, CDR1 DFQATT and CDR2 SNEGSKA (reference sequence). This CDR3 is 15 amino acids long. V gave up 0 bases and J gave up 3 bases, with 13 bases separating them. In nucleotides, the CDR3 is TGCAGTGCTAGAGATTGGGCTAGGAGTACAGATACGCAGTATTTT. Translated: CSARDWARSTDTQYF.

This chain uses TRBV6-6 with TRBJ1-3, with a weak D call TRBD1 (5 bases). This CDR3 comprises 17 residues. V was trimmed by 0 bases and J by 2 bases, leaving 14 bases between them. Germline assignment: CDR1 MNHNY and CDR2 SVGAGI (reference sequence). The CDR3 DNA follows: TGTGCCAGCAGTTACTCGATACAGGAACCTACTGGAAACACCATATATTTT. Encoded protein: CASSYSIQEPTGNTIYF.

This clonotype came up a few times. The rearrangement joins TRBV10-3 to TRBJ1-4; the match to TRBD1 covers 10 bases. V lost 9 bases and J lost 3; bases outside the gene matches: 4. CDR1 and CDR2 (germline): ENHRY, SYGVKD. The CDR3 consists of 14 residues. CDR3 region: CAMRGTGANEKLFF. The DNA for the CDR3 is TGTGCCATGAGAGGGACAGGGGCTAATGAAAAACTGTTTTTT.

The chain links TRBV5-1 to TRBJ2-2, with a weak D call TRBD1 (6 bases). CDR3 size: 15 residues. In germline, CDR1 is SGHRS, CDR2 YFSETQ. Trimming shortened V by 8 bases and J by 0 bases, and 14 bases separated the two germline ends. The CDR3, as DNA: TGCGCCAGTTATACAGGGAGCGCGAACACCGGGGAGCTGTTTTTT. The encoded protein is CASYTGSANTGELFF.

CDR3 sequence: CASPQQGETQYF. CDR3 sequence (DNA): TGTGCCAGCCCCCAACAGGGAGAGACCCAGTACTTC. The chain links TRBV7-2 to TRBJ2-5; weak D call: TRBD1 (6 bases). CDR3 size: 12 residues. From germline, CDR1 is SGHTA and CDR2 FQGNSA. The V gene lost 8 bases and the J gene lost 4 bases, with 11 bases spanning the gap.

This clonotype appeared a few times. J is TRBJ2-4 and V is TRBV5-1, with D possibly TRBD1 on 6 matching bases. V dropped 0 bases and J dropped 8 bases, with 18 bases sitting between them. The V gene's germline CDR1 is SGHRS and CDR2 YFSETQ. This CDR3 spans 16 amino acids. The CDR3 DNA sequence: TGCGCCAGCAGCTTGGGACAGGCCCTCCTGGGGGACATTCAGTACTTC. Protein: CASSLGQALLGDIQYF.

CDR3 protein: CASSLKDLYGYTF. CDR3 bases: TGTGCCAGCAGCTTGAAGGATCTTTATGGCTACACCTTC. The chain combines TRBV5-4 with TRBJ1-2; D is undetermined. Trimming stripped 1 base from V and 5 bases from J, with 9 bases between. The CDR3 spans 13 residues. Per germline, CDR1 SGHNT and CDR2 YYREEE (reference sequence). The full variable domain, rest sourced from reference TRBV5-4 and TRBJ1-2, is ETGVTQSPTHLIKTRGQQVTLRCSSQSGHNTVSWYQQALGQGPQFIFQYYREEENGRGNFPPRFSGLQFPNYSSELNVNALELDDSALYLCASSLKDLYGYTFGSGTRLTVV.

This clonotype has a count of ten or more. This chain connects TRBV5-1 to TRBJ2-5, with TRBD2 matching over 7 bases. The germline gives CDR1 SGHRS, CDR2 YFSETQ. There are 16 residues in the CDR3. V shed 4 bases, J shed 5 bases, and the junction held 14 bases outside the gene matches. The CDR3 loop is CASSPEGGTPSETQYF. Written as DNA, the CDR3 is TGCGCCAGCAGCCCGGAGGGAGGGACTCCTTCGGAGACCCAGTACTTC.

This chain links TRBV6-6 with TRBJ2-7; D is undetermined. Germline assignment: CDR1 MNHNY and CDR2 SVGAGI (reference sequence). Trimming stripped 2 bases from V and 1 base from J, with 9 bases between. CDR3 length: 14 amino acids. The CDR3 nucleotides are TGTGCCAGCAGTTACGGTGGTGTTTCCTACGAGCAGTACTTC. Its translation: CASSYGGVSYEQYF.

In this sample, this clonotype turned up a few times. The chain combines TRBV25-1 with TRBJ2-5; TRBD1 matches at 8 bases. The V and J ends lost 4 bases and 5 bases, in that order; junction bases with no gene match: 6. The CDR3 contains 14 residues. The germline V gene has CDR1 MGHDK and CDR2 SYGVNS. The CDR3 is CASSGGRGLETQYF. The CDR3 nucleotides are TGTGCCAGCAGTGGCGGCAGGGGGCTCGAGACCCAGTACTTC.

CDR3 sequence: CASSQAAVEKGDQPQHF. In DNA, the CDR3 is TGTGCCAGCAGCCAAGCAGCGGTCGAAAAGGGGGATCAGCCCCAGCATTTT. The chain uses TRBV3-1 and TRBJ1-5; tentatively, D is TRBD1 (6 bases). The CDR3 spans 17 residues. With 1 base removed from V and 5 bases from J, the gap between germline ends came to 18 bases. CDR1 is LGHDT, CDR2 YNNKEL, per germline (reference sequence). The complete variable domain, with remaining parts taken from reference TRBV3-1 and TRBJ1-5, reads DTAVSQTPKYLVTQMGNDKSIKCEQNLGHDTMYWYKQDSKKFLKIMFSYNNKELIINETVPNRFSPKSPDKAHLNLHINSLELGDSAVYFCASSQAAVEKGDQPQHFGDGTRLSIL.

V gene TRBV10-3 combines with J gene TRBJ2-3; D is unresolved. V was clipped by 0 bases and J by 1 base, with 5 bases between them. This CDR3 is built from 14 residues. Per germline, CDR1 ENHRY and CDR2 SYGVKD. In DNA form, the CDR3 reads TGTGCCATCAGTGAGTCGGCGGGCACAGATACGCAGTATTTT. This encodes CAISESAGTDTQYF.

The chain is built from TRBV5-5 and TRBJ2-5, with D possibly being TRBD1 or TRBD2 (5 bases each). V gave up 0 bases and J gave up 2 bases, with 32 bases separating them. The CDR3 runs 22 residues. In germline, CDR1 is SGHKS, CDR2 YYEKEE (reference sequence). CDR3 in amino acids: CASSLVSGPLPVGSWDQETQYF. The CDR3 DNA follows: TGTGCCAGCAGCTTGGTTTCGGGGCCGCTCCCTGTAGGGTCTTGGGATCAAGAGACCCAGTACTTC.

The sample holds a few counts of this clonotype. The V gene is TRBV7-2, the J gene TRBJ2-3; D not resolved. This CDR3 contains 17 residues. Germline CDR1 SGHTA, CDR2 FQGNSA. Trimming removed 2 bases from V and 3 bases from J, with 18 bases in between. The CDR3 loop reads CASSLNVGTARTDTQYF. DNA of the CDR3: TGTGCCAGCAGCTTAAATGTCGGTACAGCGAGGACAGATACGCAGTATTTT.

Only a few counts were recorded for this clonotype. The chain couples TRBV5-6 to TRBJ2-7; D is ambiguous. CDR1 and CDR2 (germline): SGHDT, YYEEEE. The V gene lost 4 bases and the J gene lost 6 bases, with 11 bases spanning the gap. CDR3 length: 12 residues. The CDR3 sequence: CASSQDRFEQYF. The CDR3 DNA reads TGTGCCAGCAGCCAGGACCGATTCGAGCAGTACTTC.

CDR3 sequence: CAIRKGDNRQPQHF. In nucleotides, the CDR3 is TGTGCCATCAGGAAGGGCGACAATCGTCAGCCCCAGCATTTT. The chain employs TRBV10-3 and TRBJ1-5; D call uncertain. Trimming stripped 6 bases from V and 6 bases from J, with 15 bases between. CDR3 length: 14 amino acids. From germline, CDR1 is ENHRY and CDR2 SYGVKD.

J is TRBJ2-5 and V is TRBV6-5; maybe TRBD2 (6 bases). V was trimmed by 3 bases and J by 5 bases, leaving 10 bases between them. CDR3 length: 13 residues. The V gene's germline CDR1 is MNHEY and CDR2 SVGAGI. CDR3 nucleotides: TGTGCCAGCAGTTATGGAGGGACGGAGACCCAGTACTTC. Its translation: CASSYGGTETQYF.

V usage is TRBV7-9 and J usage is TRBJ1-3; perhaps TRBD1 as D (5 bases). This CDR3 comprises 15 residues. Per germline, CDR1 SEHNR and CDR2 FQNEAQ (reference sequence). V gave up 2 bases and J gave up 0 bases, with 8 bases separating them. This chain's CDR3 is CASSLWGGSGNTIYF. The CDR3 DNA follows: TGTGCCAGCAGCTTATGGGGGGGCTCTGGAAACACCATATATTTT.

In this sample, this clonotype turned up a few times. The chain uses TRBV5-1 and TRBJ1-4; D may be TRBD1 (5 bases). The CDR3 is made up of 13 amino acids. The V gene lost 3 bases and the J gene lost 8 bases, with 11 bases spanning the gap. Germline loops: CDR1 SGHRS, CDR2 YFSETQ. The CDR3 region is CASSWGTGEKLFF. CDR3 in DNA: TGCGCCAGCAGCTGGGGGACGGGAGAAAAACTGTTTTTT.

The genes are TRBV9 and TRBJ2-1, with D perhaps TRBD1 (5 bases). With 0 bases removed from V and 4 bases from J, the gap between germline ends came to 14 bases. Germline-derived CDR1 and CDR2 are SGDLS and YYNGEE. The CDR3 has 16 residues. This CDR3 reads CASSVGTLQVYNEQFF. In nucleotides, the CDR3 is TGTGCCAGCAGCGTAGGTACCCTACAGGTATACAATGAGCAGTTCTTC. The full variable domain, completed using reference TRBV9 and TRBJ2-1, is DSGVTQTPKHLITATGQRVTLRCSPRSGDLSVYWYQQSLDQGLQFLIQYYNGEERAKGNILERFSAQQFPDLHSELNLSSLELGDSALYFCASSVGTLQVYNEQFFGPGTRLTVL.

The rearrangement joins TRBV29-1 to TRBJ2-1, with 12 bases identical to TRBD2. V was clipped by 5 bases and J by 3 bases; unmatched bases: 5. Looked up from germline, CDR1 is SQVTM and CDR2 is ANQGSEA. The length of the CDR3 is 15 residues. The DNA of the CDR3 is TGCAGCGTTCCGACTAGCGGGGGAGTCTACAATGAGCAGTTCTTC. Protein product: CSVPTSGGVYNEQFF.

V gene TRBV3-1 combines with J gene TRBJ2-5, with D unclear. CDR3 size: 14 residues. Per the germline V gene, CDR1 is LGHDT and CDR2 is YNNKEL (reference sequence). V was trimmed by 4 bases and J by 5 bases, leaving 14 bases between them. The CDR3 DNA follows: TGTGCCAGCAGCCTAACCCCTAGAGACGAGACCCAGTACTTC. This gives the protein CASSLTPRDETQYF.

This clonotype has more than one count but fewer than ten. The V gene is TRBV5-1, the J gene TRBJ2-1; tentatively, D is TRBD1 (7 bases). The V end lost 5 bases, the J end lost 4 bases, and 13 bases lay between the germline ends. The CDR3 runs to 14 residues. Germline CDR1 is SGHRS and CDR2 is YFSETQ. The CDR3 is CASRRDSLYNEQFF. CDR3 in DNA: TGCGCCAGCAGGCGGGACAGCTTGTACAATGAGCAGTTCTTC. The whole variable domain, filled in from reference TRBV5-1 and TRBJ2-1, reads KAGVTQTPRYLIKTRGQQVTLSCSPISGHRSVSWYQQTPGQGLQFLFEYFSETQRNKGNFPGRFSGRQFSNSRSEMNVSTLELGDSALYLCASRRDSLYNEQFFGPGTRLTVL.

This clonotype occurred a few times. The chain uses TRBV7-6 and TRBJ1-5; tentative D call: TRBD1 (5 bases). Germline loops: CDR1 SGHVS, CDR2 FNYEAQ. Trimming pared 1 base from V and 2 bases from J, leaving 12 bases between. The CDR3 has 16 amino acids. CDR3 loop: CASSLGGQGGNQPQHF. CDR3 nucleotide sequence: TGTGCCAGCAGCTTAGGGGGTCAGGGTGGCAATCAGCCCCAGCATTTT.